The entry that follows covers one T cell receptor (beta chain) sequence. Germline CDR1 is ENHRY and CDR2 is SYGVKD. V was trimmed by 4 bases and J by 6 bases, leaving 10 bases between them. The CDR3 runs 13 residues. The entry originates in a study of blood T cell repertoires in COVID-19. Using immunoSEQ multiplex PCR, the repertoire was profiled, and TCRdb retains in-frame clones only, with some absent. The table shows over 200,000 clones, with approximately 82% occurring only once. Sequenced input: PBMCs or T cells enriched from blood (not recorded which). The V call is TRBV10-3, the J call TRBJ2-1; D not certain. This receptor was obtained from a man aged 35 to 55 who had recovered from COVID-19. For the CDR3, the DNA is TGTGCCATCAGTGGAGCAGGCTCCAATGAGCAGTTCTTC. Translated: CAISGAGSNEQFF.